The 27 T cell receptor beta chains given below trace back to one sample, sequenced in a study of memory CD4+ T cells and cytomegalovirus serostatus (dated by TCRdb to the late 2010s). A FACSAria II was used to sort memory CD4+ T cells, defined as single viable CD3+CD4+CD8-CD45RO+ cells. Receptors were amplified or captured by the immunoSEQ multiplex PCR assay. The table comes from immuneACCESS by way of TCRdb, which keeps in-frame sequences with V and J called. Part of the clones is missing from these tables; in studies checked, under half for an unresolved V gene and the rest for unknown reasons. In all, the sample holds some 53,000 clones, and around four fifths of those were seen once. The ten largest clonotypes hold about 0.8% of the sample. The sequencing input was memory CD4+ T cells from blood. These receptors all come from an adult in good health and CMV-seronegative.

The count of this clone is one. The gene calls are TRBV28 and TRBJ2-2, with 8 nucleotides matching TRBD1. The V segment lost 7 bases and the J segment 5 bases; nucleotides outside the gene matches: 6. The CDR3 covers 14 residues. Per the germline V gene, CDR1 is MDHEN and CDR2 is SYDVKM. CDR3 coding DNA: TGTGCCAGCACCGGGGACAGGTCAACCGGGGAGCTGTTTTTT. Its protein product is CASTGDRSTGELFF.

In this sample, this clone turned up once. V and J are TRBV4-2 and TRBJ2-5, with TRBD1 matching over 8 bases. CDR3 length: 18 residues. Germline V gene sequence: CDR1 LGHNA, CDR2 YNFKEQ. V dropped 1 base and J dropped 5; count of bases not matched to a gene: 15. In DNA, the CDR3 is TGTGCCAGCAGCCAAGGGGCAGGGGGCGAAGGTAATGGGGAGACCCAGTACTTC. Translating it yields CASSQGAGGEGNGETQYF.

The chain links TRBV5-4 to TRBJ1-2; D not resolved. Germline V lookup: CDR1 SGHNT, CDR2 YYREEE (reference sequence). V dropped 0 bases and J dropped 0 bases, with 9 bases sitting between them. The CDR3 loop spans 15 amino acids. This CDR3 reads CASSLEAVTNYGYTF. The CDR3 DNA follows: TGTGCCAGCAGCTTGGAGGCCGTTACTAACTATGGCTACACCTTC. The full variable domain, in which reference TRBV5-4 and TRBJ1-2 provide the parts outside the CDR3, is ETGVTQSPTHLIKTRGQQVTLRCSSQSGHNTVSWYQQALGQGPQFIFQYYREEENGRGNFPPRFSGLQFPNYSSELNVNALELDDSALYLCASSLEAVTNYGYTFGSGTRLTVV.

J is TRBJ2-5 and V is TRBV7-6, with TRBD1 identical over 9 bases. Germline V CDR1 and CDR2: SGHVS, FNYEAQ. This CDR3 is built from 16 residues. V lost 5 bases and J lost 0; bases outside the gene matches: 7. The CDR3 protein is CASSQDRGGYQETQYF. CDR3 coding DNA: TGTGCCAGCAGCCAGGACAGGGGTGGGTACCAAGAGACCCAGTACTTC.

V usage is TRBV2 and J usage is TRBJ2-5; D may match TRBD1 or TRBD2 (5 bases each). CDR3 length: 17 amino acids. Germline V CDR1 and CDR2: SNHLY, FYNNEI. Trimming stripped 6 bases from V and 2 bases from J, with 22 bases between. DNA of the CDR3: TGTGCCAGCAGCGACGGGACCGCTAGGAAGAGTCAAGAGACCCAGTACTTC. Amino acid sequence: CASSDGTARKSQETQYF. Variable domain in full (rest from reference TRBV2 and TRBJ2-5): EPEVTQTPSHQVTQMGQEVILRCVPISNHLYFYWYRQILGQKVEFLVSFYNNEISEKSEIFDDQFSVERPDGSNFTLKIRSTKLEDSAMYFCASSDGTARKSQETQYFGPGTRLLVL.

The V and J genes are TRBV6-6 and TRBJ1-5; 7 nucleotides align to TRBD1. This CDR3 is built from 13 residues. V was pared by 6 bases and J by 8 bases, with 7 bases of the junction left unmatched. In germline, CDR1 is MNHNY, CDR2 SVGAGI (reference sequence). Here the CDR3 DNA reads TGTGCCAGCAGCTTCGGAACAGGGGAGCCCCAGCATTTT. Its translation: CASSFGTGEPQHF.

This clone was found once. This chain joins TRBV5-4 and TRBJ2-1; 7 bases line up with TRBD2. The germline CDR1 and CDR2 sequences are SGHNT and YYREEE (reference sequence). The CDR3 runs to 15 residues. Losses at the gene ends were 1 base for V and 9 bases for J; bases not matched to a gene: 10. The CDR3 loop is CASSLSAGVLGEQFF. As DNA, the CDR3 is TGTGCCAGCAGCTTGTCCGCGGGGGTTTTGGGTGAGCAGTTCTTC. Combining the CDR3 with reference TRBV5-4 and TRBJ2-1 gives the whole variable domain ETGVTQSPTHLIKTRGQQVTLRCSSQSGHNTVSWYQQALGQGPQFIFQYYREEENGRGNFPPRFSGLQFPNYSSELNVNALELDDSALYLCASSLSAGVLGEQFFGPGTRLTVL.

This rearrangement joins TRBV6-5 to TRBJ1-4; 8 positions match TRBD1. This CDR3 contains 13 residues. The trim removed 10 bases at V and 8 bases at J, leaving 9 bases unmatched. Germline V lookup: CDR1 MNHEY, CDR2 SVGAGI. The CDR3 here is CATSVRGQEKLFF. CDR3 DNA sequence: TGTGCCACCTCGGTCAGGGGGCAAGAAAAACTGTTTTTT.

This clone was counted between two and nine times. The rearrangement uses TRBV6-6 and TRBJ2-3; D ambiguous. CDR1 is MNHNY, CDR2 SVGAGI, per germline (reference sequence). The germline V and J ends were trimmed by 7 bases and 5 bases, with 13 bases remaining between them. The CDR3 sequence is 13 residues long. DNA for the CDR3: TGTGCCAGCAAGGACCCCCTGGGAGATACGCAGTATTTT. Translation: CASKDPLGDTQYF.

The chain's CDR3 is CSVSLRDRNYGYTF. CDR3 DNA: TGCAGCGTTTCGTTGCGGGACAGAAACTATGGCTACACCTTC. The chain combines TRBV29-1 with TRBJ1-2; 7 bases are a match to TRBD1. The CDR3 has 14 residues. J lost 2 bases, V lost 5 bases, and 8 bases had no gene match. Germline assignment: CDR1 SQVTM and CDR2 ANQGSEA.

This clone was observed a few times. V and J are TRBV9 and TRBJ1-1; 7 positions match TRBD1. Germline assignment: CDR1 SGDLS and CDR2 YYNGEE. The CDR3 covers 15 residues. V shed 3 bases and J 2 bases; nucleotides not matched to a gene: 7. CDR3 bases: TGTGCCAGCAGCGCCTCCTACAGGGGTAACACTGAAGCTTTCTTT. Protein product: CASSASYRGNTEAFF.

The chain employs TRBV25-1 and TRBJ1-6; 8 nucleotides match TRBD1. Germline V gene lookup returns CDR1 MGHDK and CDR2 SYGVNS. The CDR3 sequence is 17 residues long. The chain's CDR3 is CASSGGQVSVRYSPLHF. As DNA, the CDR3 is TGTGCTAGCTCGGGGGGACAGGTATCCGTTCGGTATTCACCCCTCCACTTT. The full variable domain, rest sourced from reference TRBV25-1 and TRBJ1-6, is EADIYQTPRYLVIGTGKKITLECSQTMGHDKMYWYQQDPGMELHLIHYSYGVNSTEKGDLSSESTVSRIRTEHFPLTLESARPSHTSQYLCASSGGQVSVRYSPLHFGNGTRLTVT.

The CDR3, as DNA: TGTGCCAGCAGCGTAGTCCCGGGGGCGCGCGACATTCAGTACTTC. Protein product: CASSVVPGARDIQYF. The genes are TRBV9 and TRBJ2-4, with D possibly being TRBD1 or TRBD2 (6 bases each). Trimming pared 0 bases from V and 8 bases from J, leaving 15 bases between. The CDR3 has 15 residues. Germline V gene sequence: CDR1 SGDLS, CDR2 YYNGEE.

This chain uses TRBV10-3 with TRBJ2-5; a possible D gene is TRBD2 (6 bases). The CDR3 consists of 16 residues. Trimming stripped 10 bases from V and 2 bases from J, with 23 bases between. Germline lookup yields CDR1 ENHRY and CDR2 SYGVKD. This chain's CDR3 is CATTGTVGTRQETQYF. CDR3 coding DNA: TGTGCCACCACCGGGACTGTAGGTACAAGGCAAGAGACCCAGTACTTC.

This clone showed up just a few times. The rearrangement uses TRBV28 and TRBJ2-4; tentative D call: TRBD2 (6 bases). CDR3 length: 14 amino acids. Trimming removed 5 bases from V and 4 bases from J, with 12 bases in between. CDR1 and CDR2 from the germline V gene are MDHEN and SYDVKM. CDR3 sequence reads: CASSGRRGKNIQYF. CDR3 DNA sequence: TGTGCCAGCAGTGGGCGTCGGGGGAAAAACATTCAGTACTTC.

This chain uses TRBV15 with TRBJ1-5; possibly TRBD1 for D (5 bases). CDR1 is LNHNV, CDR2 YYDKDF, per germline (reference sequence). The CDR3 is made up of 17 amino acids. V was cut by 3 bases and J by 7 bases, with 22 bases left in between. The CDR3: CATSRVLGTANLQPQHF. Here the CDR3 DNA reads TGTGCCACCAGCAGGGTCCTCGGGACGGCCAACTTGCAGCCCCAGCATTTT.

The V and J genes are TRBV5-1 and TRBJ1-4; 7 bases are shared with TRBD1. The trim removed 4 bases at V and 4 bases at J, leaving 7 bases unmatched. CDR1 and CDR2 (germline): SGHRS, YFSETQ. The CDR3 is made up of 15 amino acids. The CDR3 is CASSRNRDSNEKLFF. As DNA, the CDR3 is TGCGCCAGCAGCCGTAACCGGGACAGTAATGAAAAACTGTTTTTT. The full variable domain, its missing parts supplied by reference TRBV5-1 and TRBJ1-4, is KAGVTQTPRYLIKTRGQQVTLSCSPISGHRSVSWYQQTPGQGLQFLFEYFSETQRNKGNFPGRFSGRQFSNSRSEMNVSTLELGDSALYLCASSRNRDSNEKLFFGSGTQLSVL.

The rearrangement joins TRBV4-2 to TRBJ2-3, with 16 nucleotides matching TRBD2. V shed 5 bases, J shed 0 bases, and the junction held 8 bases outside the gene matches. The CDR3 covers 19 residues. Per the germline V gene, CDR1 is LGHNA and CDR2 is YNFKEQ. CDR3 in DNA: TGTGCCAGCAGCTCAATTCAGGGACTAGCGGGGGGGAGCACAGATACGCAGTATTTT. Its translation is CASSSIQGLAGGSTDTQYF.

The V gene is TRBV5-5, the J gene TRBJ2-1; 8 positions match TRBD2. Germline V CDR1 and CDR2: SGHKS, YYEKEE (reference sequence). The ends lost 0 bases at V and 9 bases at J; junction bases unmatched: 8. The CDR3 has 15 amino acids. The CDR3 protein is CASSLGVTSGGEQFF. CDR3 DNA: TGTGCCAGCAGCTTGGGGGTTACTAGCGGAGGTGAGCAGTTCTTC.

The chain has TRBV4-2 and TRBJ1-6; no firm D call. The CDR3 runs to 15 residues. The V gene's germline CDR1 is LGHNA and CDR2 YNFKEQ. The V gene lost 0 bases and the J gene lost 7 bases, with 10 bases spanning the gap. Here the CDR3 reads CASSQEVMGNSPLHF. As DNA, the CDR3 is TGTGCCAGCAGCCAAGAGGTCATGGGAAATTCACCCCTCCACTTT.

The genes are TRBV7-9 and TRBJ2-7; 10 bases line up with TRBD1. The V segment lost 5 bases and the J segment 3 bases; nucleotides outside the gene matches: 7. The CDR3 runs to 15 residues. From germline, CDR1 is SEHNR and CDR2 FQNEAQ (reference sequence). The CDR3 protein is CASSLGQGTFYEQYF. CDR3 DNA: TGTGCCAGCAGCCTGGGACAGGGGACTTTCTACGAGCAGTACTTC. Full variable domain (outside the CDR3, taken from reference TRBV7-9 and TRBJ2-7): DTGVSQNPRHKITKRGQNVTFRCDPISEHNRLYWYRQTLGQGPEFLTYFQNEAQLEKSRLLSDRFSAERPKGSFSTLEIQRTEQGDSAMYLCASSLGQGTFYEQYFGPGTRLTVT.

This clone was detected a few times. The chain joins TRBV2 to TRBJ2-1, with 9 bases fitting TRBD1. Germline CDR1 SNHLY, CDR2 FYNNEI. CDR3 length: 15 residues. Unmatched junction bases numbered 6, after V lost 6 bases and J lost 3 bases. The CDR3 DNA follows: TGTGCCAGCAGACGGGGACAGGGTGGCTACAATGAGCAGTTCTTC. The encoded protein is CASRRGQGGYNEQFF.

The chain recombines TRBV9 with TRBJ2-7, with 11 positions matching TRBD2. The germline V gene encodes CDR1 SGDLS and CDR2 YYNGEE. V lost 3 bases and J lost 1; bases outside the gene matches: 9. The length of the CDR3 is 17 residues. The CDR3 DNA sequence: TGTGCCAGCAGCGCTTACCCCGGGACTAGCGGTTCCTACGAGCAGTACTTC. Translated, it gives CASSAYPGTSGSYEQYF.

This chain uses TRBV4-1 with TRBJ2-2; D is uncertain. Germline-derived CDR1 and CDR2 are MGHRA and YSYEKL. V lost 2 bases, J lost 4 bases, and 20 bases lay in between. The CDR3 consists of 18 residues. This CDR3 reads CASSQKPQATRGTGELFF. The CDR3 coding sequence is TGCGCCAGCAGCCAAAAACCCCAGGCCACCCGTGGCACCGGGGAGCTGTTTTTT.

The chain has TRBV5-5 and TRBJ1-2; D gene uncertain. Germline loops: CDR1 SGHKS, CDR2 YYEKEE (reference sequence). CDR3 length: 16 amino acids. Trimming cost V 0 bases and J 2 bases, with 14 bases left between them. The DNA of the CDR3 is TGTGCCAGCAGCTTGGCCATGAACCCGACGAACTATGGCTACACCTTC. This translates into CASSLAMNPTNYGYTF.

As DNA, the CDR3 is TGTGCCAGCAGCTTGGAACCAAGGGGAAACACCATATATTTT. Translation: CASSLEPRGNTIYF. The J gene is TRBJ1-3, the V gene TRBV5-4, with D hard to call. This CDR3 region has 14 residues. The germline gives CDR1 SGHNT, CDR2 YYREEE (reference sequence). V dropped 0 bases and J dropped 4 bases, with 8 bases sitting between them.

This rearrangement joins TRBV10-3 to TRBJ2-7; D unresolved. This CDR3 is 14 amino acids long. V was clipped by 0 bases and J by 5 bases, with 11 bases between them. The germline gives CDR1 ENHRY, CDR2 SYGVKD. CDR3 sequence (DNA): TGTGCCATCAGTGAGTCGAACCCTTCGGACGAGCAGTACTTC. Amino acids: CAISESNPSDEQYF.